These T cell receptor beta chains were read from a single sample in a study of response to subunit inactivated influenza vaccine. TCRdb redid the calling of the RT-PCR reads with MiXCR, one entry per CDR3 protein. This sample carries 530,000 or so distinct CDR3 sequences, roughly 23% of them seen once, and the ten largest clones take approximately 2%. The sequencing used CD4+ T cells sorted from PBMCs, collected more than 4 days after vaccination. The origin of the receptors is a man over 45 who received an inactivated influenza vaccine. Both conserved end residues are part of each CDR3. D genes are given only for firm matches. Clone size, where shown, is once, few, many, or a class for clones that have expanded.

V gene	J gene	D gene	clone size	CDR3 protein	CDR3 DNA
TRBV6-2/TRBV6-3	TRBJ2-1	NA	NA	CASSYGQTKALSYNEQFF	TGTGCCAGCAGTTACGGGCAGACGAAAGCTCTCTCCTACAATGAGCAGTTCTTC
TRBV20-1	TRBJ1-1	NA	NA	CSALDIRMNTEAFF	TGCAGTGCCCTCGATATCCGGATGAACACTGAAGCTTTCTTT
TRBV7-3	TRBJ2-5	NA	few	CASSRNRRETQYF	TGTGCCAGCAGCAGGAACAGGAGGGAGACCCAGTACTTC
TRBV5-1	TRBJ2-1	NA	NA	CASSPASAVEQFF	TGCGCCAGCAGTCCCGCTAGCGCGGTTGAGCAGTTCTTC
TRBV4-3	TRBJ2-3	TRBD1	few	CASSQRDRAYPTDTQYF	TGCGCCAGCAGCCAAAGGGACAGGGCCTACCCCACAGATACGCAGTATTTT
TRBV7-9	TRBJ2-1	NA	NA	CASNSRADPYYNEQFF	TGTGCCAGCAACTCCAGAGCGGACCCGTACTACAATGAGCAGTTCTTC
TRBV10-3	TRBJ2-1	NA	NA	CAISDPTRRPGNEQFF	TGTGCCATCAGTGACCCCACTAGGCGGCCCGGAAATGAGCAGTTCTTC
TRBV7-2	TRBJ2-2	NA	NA	CASSLAGSATGELFF	TGTGCCAGCAGCTTAGCGGGGTCGGCAACCGGGGAGCTGTTTTTT
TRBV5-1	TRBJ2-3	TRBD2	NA	CASSLAAGLAAADTQYF	TGCGCCAGCAGCTTGGCCGCGGGACTAGCGGCCGCAGATACGCAGTATTTT
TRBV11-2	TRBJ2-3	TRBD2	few	CASSPPPGLAGGLTDTQYF	TGTGCCAGCAGCCCCCCTCCCGGACTAGCGGGAGGGTTAACAGATACGCAGTATTTT
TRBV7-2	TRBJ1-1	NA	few	CASSRSLLPEAFF	TGTGCCAGCAGCCGGTCACTCCTTCCTGAAGCTTTCTTT
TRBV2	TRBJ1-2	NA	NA	CASIQGGDYGYTF	TGTGCCAGCATCCAGGGAGGGGACTATGGCTACACCTTC
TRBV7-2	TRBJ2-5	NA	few	CASSFPLASETQYF	TGTGCCAGCAGCTTCCCTCTAGCCTCAGAGACCCAGTACTTC
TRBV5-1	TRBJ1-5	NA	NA	CASSLEAGSSNQPQHF	TGCGCCAGCAGCTTGGAGGCAGGGTCTAGCAATCAGCCCCAGCATTTT
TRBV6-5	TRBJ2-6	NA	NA	CASSYSGRSGANVLTF	TGTGCCAGCAGTTACTCGGGGCGCTCTGGGGCCAACGTCCTGACTTTC
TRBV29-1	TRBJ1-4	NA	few	CSAGRGIAEKLFF	TGCAGCGCTGGGAGAGGCATAGCTGAAAAACTGTTTTTT
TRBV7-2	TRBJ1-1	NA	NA	CASSYMNTEAFF	TGTGCCAGCAGTTACATGAACACTGAAGCTTTCTTT